This record concerns one T cell receptor beta chain sequence. The data derive from a study of T cell clones after liver transplantation. At the level of the study: At least one year of complete immunosuppression withdrawal without enzymes over twice normal defined tolerance.

J lost 8 bases, V lost 4 bases, and 2 bases had no gene match. The CDR3 contains 13 residues. Germline-derived CDR1 and CDR2 are GTSNPN and SVGIG (reference sequence). Sequencing was performed with immunoSEQ multiplex PCR; in TCRdb, only in-frame clones are kept and a portion is missing. The sample has over 55,000 clones, 70% seen once. The source material was CD4+ T cells from blood, sampled at the approximately 16-month timepoint. This chain connects TRBV30 to TRBJ2-1; 13 bases are a match to TRBD2. This receptor was obtained from a human patient who received a liver transplant. Some T cells here may be from the graft donor. The CDR3 sequence is CAWMTSGGYEQFF. CDR3 bases: TGTGCCTGGATGACTAGCGGGGGGTATGAGCAGTTCTTC.